This T cell receptor (beta chain) was documented in a study of cytomegalovirus exposure and HLA in healthy donors. Study background: The platform used for the 120 or so validation repertoires matched that of the 666 first-cohort repertoires, a later analysis reported. Study-level findings and limits: Cytomegalovirus status, reportedly, was diagnosed with high specificity and sensitivity by the classifier. The study listed roughly 160 cytomegalovirus-associated TCR beta chains. CMV antigen specificity of a few CMV-associated chains was confirmed in vitro.

TCRdb's table, derived via immunoSEQ multiplex PCR, lists solely in-frame clones and lacks some. The table has roughly 330,000 clones, approximately 90% seen once. Per germline, CDR1 SGHNT and CDR2 YENEEA. This CDR3 region has 11 residues. V lost 5 bases and J lost 7, with 6 bases in between. For this clone: The antigen is unknown.

The J gene is TRBJ2-1, the V gene TRBV11-3; D remains unclear. This receptor was taken from a woman aged 25 to 39 in good health and CMV-seropositive. The sequenced sample consisted of PBMCs. CDR3 bases: TGTGCCAGCAGCGGATTGAATGAGCAGTTCTTC. Its protein is CASSGLNEQFF.